One T cell receptor beta chain is described in this entry. Specified treatment: 15 to 20 received Ad26.COV2.S at low or high dose, single or two shots; 5 received placebo; per-sample allocation not given. Specimens were obtained on day 63 following the first vaccine or placebo injection. The data stem from a study of Ad26.COV2.S vaccination and SARS-CoV-2 variants. Assay used: immunoSEQ multiplex PCR; TCRdb lists only in-frame clones, some missing. The table has about 330,000 clones, 85% to 90% seen once; the top ten hold 5.5%. This CDR3 is 13 amino acids long. The germline V gene has CDR1 SSHAT and CDR2 FNYEAQ (reference sequence). V was clipped by 2 bases and J by 8 bases, with 9 bases between them.

This specimen was peripheral blood, taken in a trial of Ad26.COV2.S vaccine versus placebo. This clonotype was sampled from a person between 18 and 59 years old who received the Ad26.COV2.S COVID-19 vaccine or a placebo. The rearrangement joins TRBV7-7 to TRBJ1-4; unclear D gene. CDR3 loop: CASSLNTDEKLFF. The CDR3, as DNA: TGTGCCAGCAGCTTAAATACAGACGAAAAACTGTTTTTT.